These 17 T cell receptor beta chains share one sample of origin, sequenced in a study of control samples from healthy donors and cancer patients (dated by TCRdb to the early 2020s). Library preparation was by the immunoSEQ multiplex PCR assay. This immuneACCESS table, as held by TCRdb, lists in-frame sequences with V and J called but not all clones. Of the missing ones, under half trace to an unresolved V gene in checked studies; the others have no known cause. Across this sample there are about 130,000 clones, with about 93% seen only once. The top ten constitute 2% to 3% of the sample. Sequenced material: blood. Receptor source: a middle-aged man in good health.

The chain carries TRBV10-3 and TRBJ1-6; D is perhaps TRBD1 (6 bases). Between the trimmed V and J ends, which lost 5 bases and 6 bases, there was a span of 8 bases. The CDR3 has 13 residues. The germline V gene has CDR1 ENHRY and CDR2 SYGVKD. The CDR3 spells CAISRDTNSPLHF. The CDR3 DNA reads as TGTGCCATCAGTCGGGACACTAATTCACCCCTCCACTTT.

The J gene is TRBJ1-5, the V gene TRBV20-1; TRBD1 is a possible D gene (5 bases). Per the germline V gene, CDR1 is DFQATT and CDR2 is SNEGSKA (reference sequence). The CDR3 has 14 amino acids. Trimming stripped 3 bases from V and 4 bases from J, with 13 bases between. The CDR3: CSASAGRANQPQHF. In DNA form, the CDR3 reads TGCAGTGCTAGTGCGGGCAGGGCGAATCAGCCCCAGCATTTT.

V gene TRBV7-2 combines with J gene TRBJ2-1, with TRBD1 matching over 10 bases. V trimming: 4 bases; J trimming: 4 bases; junction bases outside the gene matches: 4. Per germline, CDR1 SGHTA and CDR2 FQGNSA. The length of the CDR3 is 15 residues. In nucleotides, the CDR3 is TGTGCCAGCAGCTCGCCGGGACAGGGGTACAATGAGCAGTTCTTC. This translates into CASSSPGQGYNEQFF.

This rearrangement joins TRBV6-5 to TRBJ1-6, with TRBD1 as a possible D gene (5 bases). Trimming shortened V by 8 bases and J by 14 bases, and 13 bases separated the two germline ends. Per germline, CDR1 MNHEY and CDR2 SVGAGI. There are 11 residues in the CDR3. Here the CDR3 reads CASQEGLTLHF. The CDR3 region has the DNA TGTGCCAGCCAGGAGGGGCTTACCCTCCACTTT.

V usage is TRBV2 and J usage is TRBJ2-5, with 9 bases matching TRBD1. After removal of 6 bases from V and 5 bases from J, the junction contained 4 bases not matched to a gene. The length of the CDR3 is 13 residues. Germline V gene lookup returns CDR1 SNHLY and CDR2 FYNNEI. CDR3 nucleotides: TGTGCCAGCAGAGGACAGGGGATCGAGACCCAGTACTTC. This codes for CASRGQGIETQYF.

The rearrangement uses TRBV14 and TRBJ2-7; perhaps TRBD2 as D (6 bases). Germline V gene lookup returns CDR1 SGHDN and CDR2 FVKESK. Between the trimmed V and J ends, which lost 6 bases and 3 bases, there was a span of 12 bases. The CDR3 contains 13 residues. CDR3 amino acids: CASRVGGGYEQYF. DNA for the CDR3: TGTGCCAGCAGGGTCGGGGGAGGCTACGAGCAGTACTTC.

This rearrangement joins TRBV5-1 to TRBJ2-3; D is unclear. The CDR3 extends over 13 amino acids. Between the trimmed V and J ends, which lost 4 bases and 5 bases, there was a span of 11 bases. CDR1 SGHRS and CDR2 YFSETQ come from the germline V gene. This CDR3 is CASSEPSLDTQYF. In DNA form, the CDR3 reads TGCGCCAGCAGCGAACCGTCCTTAGATACGCAGTATTTT.

This chain joins TRBV15 and TRBJ2-3, with 8 positions matching TRBD1. V shed 3 bases, J shed 4 bases, and the junction held 3 bases outside the gene matches. Germline CDR1 LNHNV, CDR2 YYDKDF (reference sequence). There are 14 residues in the CDR3. Here the CDR3 reads CATSRDRAADTQYF. In DNA, the CDR3 is TGTGCCACCAGCAGGGACAGGGCTGCAGATACGCAGTATTTT.

This clone was seen just once. The rearrangement joins TRBV18 to TRBJ2-7; 11 bases align to TRBD1. Germline CDR1 is KGHSH and CDR2 is LQKENI. J gave up 6 bases and V 3 bases, and 7 bases lay outside the gene matches. This CDR3 spans 15 amino acids. The CDR3 DNA is TGTGCCAGCTCACCTCCGGGACAGGGGGTCGCCGAGCAGTACTTC. It codes for CASSPPGQGVAEQYF. The variable domain in full, completed from reference TRBV18 and TRBJ2-7, reads NAGVMQNPRHLVRRRGQEARLRCSPMKGHSHVYWYRQLPEEGLKFMVYLQKENIIDESGMPKERFSAEFPKEGPSILRIQQVVRGDSAAYFCASSPPGQGVAEQYFGPGTRLTVT.

The chain uses TRBV11-1 and TRBJ2-7; either TRBD1 or TRBD2 may supply D (5 bases each). Trimming shortened V by 5 bases and J by 1 base, and 12 bases separated the two germline ends. This CDR3 has 14 amino acids. Per the germline V gene, CDR1 is SGHAT and CDR2 is FQDESV (reference sequence). In nucleotides, the CDR3 is TGTGCCAGCAGCCCGAGGGACGGGTCCTACGAGCAGTACTTC. It yields the protein CASSPRDGSYEQYF.

The J gene is TRBJ1-2, the V gene TRBV19; 7 nucleotides match TRBD1. This CDR3 spans 14 amino acids. CDR1 is LNHDA, CDR2 SQIVND, per germline (reference sequence). The trim removed 1 base at V and 6 bases at J, leaving 5 bases unmatched. The CDR3 DNA reads TGTGCCAGTAGTATAGGCCGGACAGGAGATGGCTACACCTTC. Translation gives CASSIGRTGDGYTF.

This clone has more than one count but fewer than ten. The CDR3 DNA is TGTGCCAGCAGTGAGGTGGGAGATAATTCACCCCTCCACTTT. This sequence encodes CASSEVGDNSPLHF. The rearrangement joins TRBV2 to TRBJ1-6; D ambiguous. The ends were cut back, 3 bases at V and 5 bases at J, with 8 bases in the middle. Germline V gene data show CDR1 as SNHLY and CDR2 as FYNNEI. The CDR3 runs to 14 residues. Full variable domain (remainder filled in from reference TRBV2 and TRBJ1-6): EPEVTQTPSHQVTQMGQEVILRCVPISNHLYFYWYRQILGQKVEFLVSFYNNEISEKSEIFDDQFSVERPDGSNFTLKIRSTKLEDSAMYFCASSEVGDNSPLHFGNGTRLTVT.

This chain joins TRBV11-2 and TRBJ1-1; D gene ambiguous. The germline V gene has CDR1 SGHAT and CDR2 FQNNGV. V was cut by 4 bases and J by 0 bases, with 12 bases left in between. The CDR3 length is 15 residues. The CDR3 bases are TGTGCCAGCAGCTGGCGGGGAATGGTGAACACTGAAGCTTTCTTT. This encodes CASSWRGMVNTEAFF.

V and J are TRBV2 and TRBJ2-5; no reliable D call. V lost 3 bases to trimming and J lost 1 base, with 6 bases between them. The CDR3 loop spans 13 amino acids. CDR1 and CDR2 from the germline V gene are SNHLY and FYNNEI. CDR3 nucleotide sequence: TGTGCCAGCAGTGAGCGGAGCCAAGAGACCCAGTACTTC. Its protein is CASSERSQETQYF.

The chain employs TRBV5-1 and TRBJ2-1, with D possibly being TRBD2 (6 bases). V shed 0 bases and J shed 7 bases, with 11 bases lying between them. Germline assignment: CDR1 SGHRS and CDR2 YFSETQ. The CDR3 totals 14 residues. The CDR3 bases are TGCGCCAGCAGCTTGGAGGGACTCCAAAATGAGCAGTTCTTC. Translating it yields CASSLEGLQNEQFF.

The rearrangement links TRBV10-2 to TRBJ2-1, with TRBD2 identical over 11 bases. The CDR3 extends over 14 amino acids. Germline CDR1 is WSHSY and CDR2 is SAAADI. Trimming took 6 bases from V and 5 from J; bases not matched to a gene: 3. The CDR3 loop reads CASSTSGSNNEQFF. CDR3 DNA sequence: TGCGCCAGCAGCACTAGCGGGAGCAACAATGAGCAGTTCTTC.

This clone was detected only a few times. This chain joins TRBV27 and TRBJ1-6, with no clear D. Germline CDR1 MNHEY, CDR2 SMNVEV (reference sequence). CDR3 size: 14 residues. V lost 2 bases and J 9 bases, leaving 11 bases between the germline ends. The CDR3 DNA follows: TGTGCCAGCAGTTTACTGGGCTCCACTTCACCCCTCCACTTT. Its protein product is CASSLLGSTSPLHF.